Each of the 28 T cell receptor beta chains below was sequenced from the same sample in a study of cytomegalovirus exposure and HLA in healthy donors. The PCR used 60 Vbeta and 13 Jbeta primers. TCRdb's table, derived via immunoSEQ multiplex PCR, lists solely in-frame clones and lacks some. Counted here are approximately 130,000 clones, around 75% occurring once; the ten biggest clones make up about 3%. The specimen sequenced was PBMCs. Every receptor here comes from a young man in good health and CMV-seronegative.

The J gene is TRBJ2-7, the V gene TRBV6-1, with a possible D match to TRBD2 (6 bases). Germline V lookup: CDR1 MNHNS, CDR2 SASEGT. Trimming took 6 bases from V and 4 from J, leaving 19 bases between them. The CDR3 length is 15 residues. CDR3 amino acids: CASRRTGLASYEQYF. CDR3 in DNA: TGTGCCAGCAGACGGACGGGACTCGCAAGTTACGAGCAGTACTTC.

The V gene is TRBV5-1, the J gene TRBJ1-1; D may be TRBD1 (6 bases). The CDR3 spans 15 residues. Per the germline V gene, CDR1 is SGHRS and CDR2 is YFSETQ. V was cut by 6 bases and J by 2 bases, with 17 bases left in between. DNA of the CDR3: TGCGCCAGCACCACGGGGGGCGGAGACAACACTGAAGCTTTCTTT. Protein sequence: CASTTGGGDNTEAFF.

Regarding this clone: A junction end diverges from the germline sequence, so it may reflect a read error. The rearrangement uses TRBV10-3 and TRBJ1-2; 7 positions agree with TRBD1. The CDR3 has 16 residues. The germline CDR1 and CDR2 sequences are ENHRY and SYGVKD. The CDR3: CATSYRQGRENYGYTF. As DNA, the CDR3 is TGTGCCACCAGTTATCGACAGGGCAGAGAAAACTATGGCTACACCTTC.

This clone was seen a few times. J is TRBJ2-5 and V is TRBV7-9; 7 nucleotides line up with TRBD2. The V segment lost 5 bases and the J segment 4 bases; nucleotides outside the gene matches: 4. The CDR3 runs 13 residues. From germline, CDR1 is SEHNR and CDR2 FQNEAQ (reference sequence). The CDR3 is CASSGPGGETQYF. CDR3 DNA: TGTGCCAGCAGCGGTCCGGGGGGAGAGACCCAGTACTTC.

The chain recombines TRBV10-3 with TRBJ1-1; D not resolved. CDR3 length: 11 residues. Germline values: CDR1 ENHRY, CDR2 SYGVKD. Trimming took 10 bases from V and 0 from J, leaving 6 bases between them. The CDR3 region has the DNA TGTGCCACCCAAATGAACACTGAAGCTTTCTTT. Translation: CATQMNTEAFF.

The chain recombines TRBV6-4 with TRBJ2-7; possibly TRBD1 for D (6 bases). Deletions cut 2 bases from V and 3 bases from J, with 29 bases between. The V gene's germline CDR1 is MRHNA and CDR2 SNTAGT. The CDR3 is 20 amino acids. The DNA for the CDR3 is TGTGCCAGCAGTGACAAGCGATGTTTCTACTACAGGGTCCTCTACTACGAGCAGTACTTC. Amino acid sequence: CASSDKRCFYYRVLYYEQYF.

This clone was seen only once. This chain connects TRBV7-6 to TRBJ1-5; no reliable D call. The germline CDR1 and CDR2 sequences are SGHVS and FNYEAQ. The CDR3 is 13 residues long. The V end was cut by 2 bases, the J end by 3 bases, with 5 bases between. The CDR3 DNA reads TGTGCCAGCAGCTTAATGGCCAATCAGCCCCAGCATTTT. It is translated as CASSLMANQPQHF.

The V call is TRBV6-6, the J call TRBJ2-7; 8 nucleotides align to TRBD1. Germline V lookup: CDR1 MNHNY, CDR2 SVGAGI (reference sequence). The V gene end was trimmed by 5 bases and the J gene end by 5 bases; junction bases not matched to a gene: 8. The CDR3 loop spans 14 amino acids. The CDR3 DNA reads TGTGCCAGCAGTAAGACAGGGGTTTTGCACGAGCAGTACTTC. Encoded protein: CASSKTGVLHEQYF.

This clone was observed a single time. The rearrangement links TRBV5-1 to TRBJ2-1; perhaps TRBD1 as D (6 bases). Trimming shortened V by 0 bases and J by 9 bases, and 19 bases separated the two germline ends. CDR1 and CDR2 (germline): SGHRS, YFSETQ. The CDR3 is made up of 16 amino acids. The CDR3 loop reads CASSLGATLQGGEQFF. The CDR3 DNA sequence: TGCGCCAGCAGCTTGGGCGCTACCCTACAAGGGGGTGAGCAGTTCTTC.

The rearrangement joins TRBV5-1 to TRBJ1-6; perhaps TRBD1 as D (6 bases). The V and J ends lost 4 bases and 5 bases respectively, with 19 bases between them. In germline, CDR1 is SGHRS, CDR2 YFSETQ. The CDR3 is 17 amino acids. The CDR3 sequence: CASSRWGGGANNSPLHF. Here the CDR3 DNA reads TGCGCCAGCAGCCGTTGGGGCGGGGGCGCGAATAATTCACCCCTCCACTTT. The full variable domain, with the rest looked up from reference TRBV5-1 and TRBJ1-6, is KAGVTQTPRYLIKTRGQQVTLSCSPISGHRSVSWYQQTPGQGLQFLFEYFSETQRNKGNFPGRFSGRQFSNSRSEMNVSTLELGDSALYLCASSRWGGGANNSPLHFGNGTRLTVT.

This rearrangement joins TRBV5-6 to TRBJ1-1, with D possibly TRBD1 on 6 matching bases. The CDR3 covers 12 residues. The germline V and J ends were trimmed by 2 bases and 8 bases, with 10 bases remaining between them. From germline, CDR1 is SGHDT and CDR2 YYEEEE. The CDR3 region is CASSLYGQEAFF. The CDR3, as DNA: TGTGCCAGCAGCTTATATGGACAGGAAGCTTTCTTT.

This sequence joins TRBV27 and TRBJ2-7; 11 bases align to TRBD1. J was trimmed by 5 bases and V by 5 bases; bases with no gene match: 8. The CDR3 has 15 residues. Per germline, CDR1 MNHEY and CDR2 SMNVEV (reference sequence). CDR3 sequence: CASSDPGQGDHEQYF. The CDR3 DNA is TGTGCCAGCAGTGACCCGGGACAGGGGGACCACGAGCAGTACTTC.

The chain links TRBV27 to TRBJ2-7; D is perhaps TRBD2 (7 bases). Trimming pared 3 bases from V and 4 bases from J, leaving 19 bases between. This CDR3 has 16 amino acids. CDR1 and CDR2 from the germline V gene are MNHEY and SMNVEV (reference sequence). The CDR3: CASSFMGRGGPYEQYF. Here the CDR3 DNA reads TGTGCCAGCAGTTTTATGGGGAGGGGGGGGCCTTACGAGCAGTACTTC.

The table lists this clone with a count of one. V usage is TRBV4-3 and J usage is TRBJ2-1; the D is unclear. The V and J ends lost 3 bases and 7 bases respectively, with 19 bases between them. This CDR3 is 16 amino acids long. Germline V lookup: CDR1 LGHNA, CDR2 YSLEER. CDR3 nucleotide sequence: TGCGCCAGCAGCCACTACCTTGGATCGACTTCGAATGAGCAGTTCTTC. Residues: CASSHYLGSTSNEQFF.

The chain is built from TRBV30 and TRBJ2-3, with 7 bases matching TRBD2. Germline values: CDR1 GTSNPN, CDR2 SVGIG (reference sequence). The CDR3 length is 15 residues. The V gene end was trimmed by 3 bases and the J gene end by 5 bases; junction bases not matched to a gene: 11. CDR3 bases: TGTGCCTGGAGCTACGGGTCGCAGCGGGAAGATACGCAGTATTTT. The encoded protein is CAWSYGSQREDTQYF.

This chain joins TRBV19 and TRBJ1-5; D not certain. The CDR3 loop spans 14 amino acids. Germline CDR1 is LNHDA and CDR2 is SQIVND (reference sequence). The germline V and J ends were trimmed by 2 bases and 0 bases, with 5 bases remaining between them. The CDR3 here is CASSISFSNQPQHF. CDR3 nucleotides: TGTGCCAGTAGTATATCCTTTAGCAATCAGCCCCAGCATTTT.

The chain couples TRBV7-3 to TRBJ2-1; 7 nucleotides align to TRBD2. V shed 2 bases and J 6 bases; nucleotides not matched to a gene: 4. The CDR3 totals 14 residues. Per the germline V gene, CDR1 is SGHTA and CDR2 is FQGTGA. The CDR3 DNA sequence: TGTGCCAGCAGCTTAGCGGGAGTTGTCAATGAGCAGTTCTTC. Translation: CASSLAGVVNEQFF.

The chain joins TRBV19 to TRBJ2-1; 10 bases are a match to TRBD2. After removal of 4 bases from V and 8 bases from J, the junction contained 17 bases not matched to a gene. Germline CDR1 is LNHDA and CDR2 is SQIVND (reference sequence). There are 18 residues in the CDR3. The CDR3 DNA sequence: TGTGCCAGTAGTAGTTGGGGACTTAGCGGGGGGAGTTCGGATGAGCAGTTCTTC. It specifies CASSSWGLSGGSSDEQFF.

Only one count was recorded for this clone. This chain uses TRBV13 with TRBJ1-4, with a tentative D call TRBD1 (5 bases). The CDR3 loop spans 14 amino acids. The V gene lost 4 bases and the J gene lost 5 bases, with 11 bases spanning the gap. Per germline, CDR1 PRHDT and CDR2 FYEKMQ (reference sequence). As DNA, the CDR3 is TGTGCCAGCAGCTCCCGACAGCTAAATGAAAAACTGTTTTTT. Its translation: CASSSRQLNEKLFF.

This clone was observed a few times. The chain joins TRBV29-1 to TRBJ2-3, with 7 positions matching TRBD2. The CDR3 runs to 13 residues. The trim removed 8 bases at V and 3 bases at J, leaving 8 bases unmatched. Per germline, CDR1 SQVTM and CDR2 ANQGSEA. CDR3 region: CSPGGLGTDTQYF. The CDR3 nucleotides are TGCAGCCCGGGGGGTCTTGGGACAGATACGCAGTATTTT.

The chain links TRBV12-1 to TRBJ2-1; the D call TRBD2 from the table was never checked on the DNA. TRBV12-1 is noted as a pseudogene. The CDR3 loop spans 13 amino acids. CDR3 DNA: TGTGCCAGCAGCTCAGCGGGGCACAATGAGCAGTTCTTC. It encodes CASSSAGHNEQFF.

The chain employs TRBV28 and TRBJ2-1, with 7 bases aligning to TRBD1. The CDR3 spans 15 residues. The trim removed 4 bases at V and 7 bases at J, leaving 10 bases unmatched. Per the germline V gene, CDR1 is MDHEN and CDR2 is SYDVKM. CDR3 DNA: TGTGCCAGCAGTTCCCCAGGGGGTTTTGAAAATGAGCAGTTCTTC. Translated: CASSSPGGFENEQFF.

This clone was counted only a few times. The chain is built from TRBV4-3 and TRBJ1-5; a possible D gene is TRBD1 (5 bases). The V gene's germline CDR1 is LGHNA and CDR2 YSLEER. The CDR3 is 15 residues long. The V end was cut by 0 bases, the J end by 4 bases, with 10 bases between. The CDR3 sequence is CASSQDRAGNQPQHF. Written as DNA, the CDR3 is TGCGCCAGCAGCCAAGATAGGGCAGGGAATCAGCCCCAGCATTTT.

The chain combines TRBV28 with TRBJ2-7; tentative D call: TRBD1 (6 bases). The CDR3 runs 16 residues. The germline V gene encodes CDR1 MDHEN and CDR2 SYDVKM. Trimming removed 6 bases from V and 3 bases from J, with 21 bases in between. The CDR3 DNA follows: TGTGCCAGCAGCAACCTTCCGACAGGAGTTAACTACGAGCAGTACTTC. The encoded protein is CASSNLPTGVNYEQYF.

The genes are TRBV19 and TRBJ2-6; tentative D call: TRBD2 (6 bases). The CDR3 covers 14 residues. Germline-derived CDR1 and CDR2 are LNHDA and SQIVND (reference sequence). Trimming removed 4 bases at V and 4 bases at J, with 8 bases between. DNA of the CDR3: TGTGCCAGTAGTACCGGACTAGGGGCCAACGTCCTGACTTTC. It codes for CASSTGLGANVLTF.

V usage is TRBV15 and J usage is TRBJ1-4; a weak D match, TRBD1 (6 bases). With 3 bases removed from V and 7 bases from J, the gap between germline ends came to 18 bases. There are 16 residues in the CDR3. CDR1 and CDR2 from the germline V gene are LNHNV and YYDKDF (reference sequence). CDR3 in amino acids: CATSSRRTARGEKLFF. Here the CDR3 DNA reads TGTGCCACCAGCAGTCGCCGGACAGCCCGTGGTGAAAAACTGTTTTTT.

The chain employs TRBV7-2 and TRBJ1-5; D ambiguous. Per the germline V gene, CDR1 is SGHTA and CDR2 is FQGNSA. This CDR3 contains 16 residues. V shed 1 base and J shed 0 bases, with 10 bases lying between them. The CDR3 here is CASSLGSGDSNQPQHF. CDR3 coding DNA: TGTGCCAGCAGCTTAGGGTCCGGGGATAGCAATCAGCCCCAGCATTTT.

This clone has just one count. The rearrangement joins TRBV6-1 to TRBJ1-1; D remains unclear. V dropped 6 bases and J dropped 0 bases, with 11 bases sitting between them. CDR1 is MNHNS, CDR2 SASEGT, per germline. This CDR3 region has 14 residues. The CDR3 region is CASSENQVNTEAFF. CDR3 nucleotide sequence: TGTGCCAGCAGCGAGAACCAGGTGAACACTGAAGCTTTCTTT.